The 9 T cell receptor beta chains below all came from one sample that was sequenced in a study of control samples from healthy donors and cancer patients. The protocol was immunoSEQ multiplex PCR, while the TCRdb copy is restricted to in-frame clones and leaves out a portion. The sample has around 180,000 clones, 88% seen once. Sequencing input: blood. The receptors shown here come from a woman in her 30s in good health.

The chain combines TRBV19 with TRBJ1-2; maybe TRBD1 (5 bases). The V and J ends lost 1 base and 3 bases respectively, with 18 bases between them. The CDR3 contains 17 residues. Germline CDR1 reads LNHDA; CDR2 reads SQIVND (reference sequence). The CDR3 sequence is CASSIVGTMAGDYGYTF. DNA for the CDR3: TGTGCCAGTAGTATAGTTGGGACCATGGCTGGGGACTATGGCTACACCTTC.

CDR3 loop: CAISTSGNTIYF. CDR3 bases: TGTGCCATCAGCACCTCTGGAAACACCATATATTTT. This sequence joins TRBV10-3 and TRBJ1-3; D call uncertain. Germline CDR1 reads ENHRY; CDR2 reads SYGVKD. The CDR3 has 12 residues. The V end lost 6 bases, the J end lost 0 bases, and 3 bases lay between the germline ends.

V gene TRBV9 combines with J gene TRBJ1-2, with 7 nucleotides matching TRBD1. Per the germline V gene, CDR1 is SGDLS and CDR2 is YYNGEE. J lost 8 bases, V lost 0 bases, and 7 bases had no gene match. The CDR3 consists of 14 residues. This CDR3 is CASSVGQGLWGYTF. As DNA, the CDR3 is TGTGCCAGCAGCGTAGGACAGGGCCTTTGGGGCTACACCTTC.

The V gene is TRBV4-1, the J gene TRBJ2-3; possibly TRBD1 for D (6 bases). The CDR3 is 14 residues long. Deletions cut 5 bases from V and 0 bases from J, with 9 bases between. CDR1 and CDR2 (germline): MGHRA, YSYEKL. The CDR3 bases are TGCGCCAGCAGCGCAGGGGCGAGCACAGATACGCAGTATTTT. This codes for CASSAGASTDTQYF.

V and J are TRBV18 and TRBJ2-5, with unresolved D. V lost 3 bases and J lost 4, with 9 bases in between. The germline CDR1 and CDR2 sequences are KGHSH and LQKENI. The CDR3 loop spans 13 amino acids. The CDR3 loop reads CASSPPSIETQYF. DNA of the CDR3: TGTGCCAGCTCACCCCCCTCGATAGAGACCCAGTACTTC.

J is TRBJ2-2 and V is TRBV28; 12 nucleotides match TRBD2. This CDR3 spans 17 amino acids. Germline V gives CDR1 MDHEN, CDR2 SYDVKM. The trim removed 3 bases at V and 6 bases at J, leaving 8 bases unmatched. The CDR3 spells CASSFASGRGTAGELFF. CDR3 coding DNA: TGTGCCAGCAGTTTCGCTAGCGGGAGGGGAACAGCCGGGGAGCTGTTTTTT. Filled out from reference TRBV28 and TRBJ2-2, the complete variable domain reads DVKVTQSSRYLVKRTGEKVFLECVQDMDHENMFWYRQDPGLGLRLIYFSYDVKMKEKGDIPEGYSVSREKKERFSLILESASTNQTSMYLCASSFASGRGTAGELFFGEGSRLTVL.

V is TRBV7-2 and J is TRBJ2-7, with 14 bases that match TRBD2. Germline V lookup: CDR1 SGHTA, CDR2 FQGNSA. J lost 2 bases, V lost 0 bases, and 6 bases had no gene match. The CDR3 is 18 residues long. CDR3 coding DNA: TGTGCCAGCAGCTTAGCGGGACTAGCGGGAGTGAATGCCTACGAGCAGTACTTC. Its protein product is CASSLAGLAGVNAYEQYF.

This clone was counted once. This chain connects TRBV5-5 to TRBJ1-6; a possible D gene is TRBD1 (6 bases). V was clipped by 6 bases and J by 3 bases, with 19 bases between them. The CDR3 length is 17 residues. Germline CDR1 is SGHKS and CDR2 is YYEKEE (reference sequence). Here the CDR3 reads CASTPPAGALYNSPLHF. As DNA, the CDR3 is TGTGCCAGCACCCCCCCGGCAGGGGCACTCTATAATTCACCCCTCCACTTT.

The chain joins TRBV14 to TRBJ2-1; 9 positions agree with TRBD1. Per germline, CDR1 SGHDN and CDR2 FVKESK. This CDR3 comprises 13 residues. V lost 8 bases to trimming and J lost 3 bases; unmatched junction nucleotides: 2. CDR3 coding DNA: TGTGCCAGCCGGGACAGGGTCTACAATGAGCAGTTCTTC. Protein: CASRDRVYNEQFF.